The 2 T cell receptor beta chains below all came from one sample that was sequenced in a study of neurological immune-mediated disorders. TCRdb used MiXCR to reprocess the 5' RACE reads, holding one entry per CDR3 protein. Of 60,000 or so distinct CDR3 sequences listed, roughly an eighth are singletons. Sequenced input: PBMCs. The receptors shown here come from a man aged 55 to 70 in good health.

This clonotype was seen ten or more times. The chain couples TRBV6-2 or TRBV6-3 to TRBJ2-7; 7 positions match TRBD1. Germline CDR1 is MNHEY and CDR2 is SVGEGT. With 6 bases clipped from V and 0 bases from J, the junction kept 5 bases outside the gene matches. The length of the CDR3 is 14 residues. The CDR3 DNA is TGTGCCAGCAGAAGACAGGGCCGCTCCTACGAGCAGTACTTC. Translated: CASRRQGRSYEQYF.

In this sample, this clonotype turned up many times. The gene calls are TRBV6-5 and TRBJ1-6; D is uncertain. Germline CDR1 MNHEY, CDR2 SVGAGI. The V end lost 6 bases, the J end lost 9 bases, and 12 bases lay between the germline ends. There are 13 residues in the CDR3. The CDR3 region is CASRLGRTSPLHF. As DNA, the CDR3 is TGTGCCAGCAGGCTCGGGAGAACTTCACCCCTCCACTTT.